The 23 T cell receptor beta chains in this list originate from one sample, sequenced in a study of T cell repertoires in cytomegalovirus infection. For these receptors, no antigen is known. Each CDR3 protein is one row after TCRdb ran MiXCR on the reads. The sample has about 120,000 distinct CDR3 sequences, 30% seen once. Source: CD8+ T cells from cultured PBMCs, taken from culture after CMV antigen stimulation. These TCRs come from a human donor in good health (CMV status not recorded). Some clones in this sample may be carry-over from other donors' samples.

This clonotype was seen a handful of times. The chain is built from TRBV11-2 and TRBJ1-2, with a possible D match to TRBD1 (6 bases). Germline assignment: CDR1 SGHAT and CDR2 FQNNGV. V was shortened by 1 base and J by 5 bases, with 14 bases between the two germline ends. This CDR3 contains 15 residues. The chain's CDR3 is CASSLAEQGRYGYTF. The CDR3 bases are TGTGCCAGCAGCTTAGCGGAGCAGGGGAGGTATGGCTACACCTTC.

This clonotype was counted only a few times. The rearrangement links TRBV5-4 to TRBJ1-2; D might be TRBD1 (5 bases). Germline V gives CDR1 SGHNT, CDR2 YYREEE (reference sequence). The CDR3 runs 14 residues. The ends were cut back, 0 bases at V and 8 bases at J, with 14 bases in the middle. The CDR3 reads CASSLALGGTGYTF. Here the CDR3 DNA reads TGTGCCAGCAGCTTGGCTCTCGGGGGGACGGGCTACACCTTC. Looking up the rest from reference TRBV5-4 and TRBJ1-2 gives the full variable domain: ETGVTQSPTHLIKTRGQQVTLRCSSQSGHNTVSWYQQALGQGPQFIFQYYREEENGRGNFPPRFSGLQFPNYSSELNVNALELDDSALYLCASSLALGGTGYTFGSGTRLTVV.

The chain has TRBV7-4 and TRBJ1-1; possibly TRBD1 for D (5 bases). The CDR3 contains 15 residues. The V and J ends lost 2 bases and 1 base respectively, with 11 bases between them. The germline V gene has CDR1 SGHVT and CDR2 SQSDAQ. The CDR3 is CASSLKGRANTEAFF. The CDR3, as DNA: TGTGCCAGCAGCTTAAAGGGGCGGGCGAACACTGAAGCTTTCTTT.

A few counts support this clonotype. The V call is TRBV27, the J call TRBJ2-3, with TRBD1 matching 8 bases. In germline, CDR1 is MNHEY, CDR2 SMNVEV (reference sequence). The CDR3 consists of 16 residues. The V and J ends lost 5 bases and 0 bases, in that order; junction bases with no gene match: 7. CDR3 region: CASSTLPGGSTDTQYF. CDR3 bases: TGTGCCAGCAGTACACTCCCAGGGGGCAGCACAGATACGCAGTATTTT.

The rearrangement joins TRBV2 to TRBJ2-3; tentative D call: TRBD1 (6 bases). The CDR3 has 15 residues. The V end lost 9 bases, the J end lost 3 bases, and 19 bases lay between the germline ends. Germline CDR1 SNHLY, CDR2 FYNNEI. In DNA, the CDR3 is TGTGCCAGTAACTGGGACAATTCCAGTACAGATACGCAGTATTTT. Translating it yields CASNWDNSSTDTQYF.

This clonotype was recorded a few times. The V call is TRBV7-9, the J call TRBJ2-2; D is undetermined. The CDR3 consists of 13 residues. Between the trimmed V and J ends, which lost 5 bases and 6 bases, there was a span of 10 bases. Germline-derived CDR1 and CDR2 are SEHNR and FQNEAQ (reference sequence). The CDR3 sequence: CASSLSFSGELFF. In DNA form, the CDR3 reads TGTGCCAGCAGCCTATCTTTTTCCGGGGAGCTGTTTTTT.

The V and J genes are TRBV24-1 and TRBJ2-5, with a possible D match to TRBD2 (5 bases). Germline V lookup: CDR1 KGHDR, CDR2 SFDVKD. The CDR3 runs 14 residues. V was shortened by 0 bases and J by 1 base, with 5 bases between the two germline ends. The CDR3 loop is CATSDLTSQETQYF. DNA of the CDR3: TGTGCCACCAGTGATTTGACTAGCCAAGAGACCCAGTACTTC.

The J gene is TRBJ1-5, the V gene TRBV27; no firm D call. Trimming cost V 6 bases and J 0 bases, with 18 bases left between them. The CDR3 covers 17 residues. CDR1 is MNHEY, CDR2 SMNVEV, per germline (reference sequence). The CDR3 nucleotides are TGTGCCAGCAGCCCTGCTGCTGGACGGATTAGCAATCAGCCCCAGCATTTT. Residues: CASSPAAGRISNQPQHF.

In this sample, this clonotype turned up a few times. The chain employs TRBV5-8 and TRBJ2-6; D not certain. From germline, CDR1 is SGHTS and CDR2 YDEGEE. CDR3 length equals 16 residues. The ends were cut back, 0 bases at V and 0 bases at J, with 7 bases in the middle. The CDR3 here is CASSLVVLSGANVLTF. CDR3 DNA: TGTGCCAGCAGCTTGGTGGTACTCTCTGGGGCCAACGTCCTGACTTTC.

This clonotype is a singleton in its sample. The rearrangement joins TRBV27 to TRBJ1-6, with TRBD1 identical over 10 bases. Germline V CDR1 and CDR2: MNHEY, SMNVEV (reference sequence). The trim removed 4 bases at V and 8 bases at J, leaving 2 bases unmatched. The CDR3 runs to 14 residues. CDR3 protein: CASSYGQGDSPLHF. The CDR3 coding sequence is TGTGCCAGCAGTTATGGACAGGGGGATTCACCCCTCCACTTT.

CDR3 coding DNA: TGTGCCACCAGCAGGCCCTATTTCGGGCAGCCCCAGCATTTT. The encoded protein is CATSRPYFGQPQHF. The V gene is TRBV15, the J gene TRBJ1-5; D is undetermined. The germline V gene has CDR1 LNHNV and CDR2 YYDKDF (reference sequence). The CDR3 loop spans 14 amino acids. Trimming took 3 bases from V and 7 from J, leaving 13 bases between them.

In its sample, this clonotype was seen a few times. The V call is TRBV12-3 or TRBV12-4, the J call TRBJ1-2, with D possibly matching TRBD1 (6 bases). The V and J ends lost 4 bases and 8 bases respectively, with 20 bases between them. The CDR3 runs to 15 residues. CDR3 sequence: CASSSTPTGLLGYTF. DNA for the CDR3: TGTGCCAGCAGTTCCACCCCCACAGGGCTCTTGGGCTACACCTTC.

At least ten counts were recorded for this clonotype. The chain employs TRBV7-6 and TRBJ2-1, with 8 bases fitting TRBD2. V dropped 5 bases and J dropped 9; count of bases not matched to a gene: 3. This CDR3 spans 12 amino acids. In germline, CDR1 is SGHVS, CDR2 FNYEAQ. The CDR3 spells CASSPTSGEQFF. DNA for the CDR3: TGTGCCAGCAGCCCCACTAGCGGTGAGCAGTTCTTC.

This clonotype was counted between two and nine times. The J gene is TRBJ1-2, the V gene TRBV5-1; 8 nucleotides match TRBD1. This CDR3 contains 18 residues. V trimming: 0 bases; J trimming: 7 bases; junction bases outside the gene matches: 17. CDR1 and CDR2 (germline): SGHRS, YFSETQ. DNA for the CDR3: TGCGCCAGCAGCTTGGGGGGACCCGACCGGGACAGGTGGAGTGGCTACACCTTC. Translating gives CASSLGGPDRDRWSGYTF.

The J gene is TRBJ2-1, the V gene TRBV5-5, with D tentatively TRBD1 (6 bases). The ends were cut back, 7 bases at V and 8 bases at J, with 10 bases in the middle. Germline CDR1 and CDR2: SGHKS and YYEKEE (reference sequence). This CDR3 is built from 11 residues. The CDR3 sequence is CASLQGDEQFF. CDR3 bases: TGTGCCAGCTTACAGGGTGATGAGCAGTTCTTC.

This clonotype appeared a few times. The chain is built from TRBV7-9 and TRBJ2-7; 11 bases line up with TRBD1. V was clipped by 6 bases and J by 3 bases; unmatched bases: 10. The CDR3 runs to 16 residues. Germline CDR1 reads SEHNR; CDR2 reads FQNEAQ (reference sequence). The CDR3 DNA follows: TGTGCCAGCAGTCTAGGGTGGGGACAGGGGGTCTACGAGCAGTACTTC. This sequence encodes CASSLGWGQGVYEQYF.

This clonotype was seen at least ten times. CDR3 region: CASHITTEAFF. The CDR3 DNA is TGTGCCAGCCACATAACCACTGAAGCTTTCTTT. The gene calls are TRBV7-9 and TRBJ1-1, with D unclear. The CDR3 covers 11 residues. The V and J ends lost 8 bases and 4 bases respectively, with 8 bases between them. Germline V lookup: CDR1 SEHNR, CDR2 FQNEAQ (reference sequence).

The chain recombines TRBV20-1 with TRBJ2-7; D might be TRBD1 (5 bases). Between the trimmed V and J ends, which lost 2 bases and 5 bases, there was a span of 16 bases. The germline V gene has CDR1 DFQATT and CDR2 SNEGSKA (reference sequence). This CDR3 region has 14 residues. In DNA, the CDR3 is TGCAGTGCTAGAAACCAGGGTGGGTCAGACGAGCAGTACTTC. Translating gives CSARNQGGSDEQYF.

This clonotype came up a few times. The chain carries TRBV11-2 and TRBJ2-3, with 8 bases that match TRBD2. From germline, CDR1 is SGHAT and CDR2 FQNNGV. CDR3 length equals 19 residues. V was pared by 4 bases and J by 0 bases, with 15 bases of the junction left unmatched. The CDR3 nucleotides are TGTGCCAGCAGCTCACCGCTTGCGGGGGGCGCATCCAGCACAGATACGCAGTATTTT. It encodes CASSSPLAGGASSTDTQYF.

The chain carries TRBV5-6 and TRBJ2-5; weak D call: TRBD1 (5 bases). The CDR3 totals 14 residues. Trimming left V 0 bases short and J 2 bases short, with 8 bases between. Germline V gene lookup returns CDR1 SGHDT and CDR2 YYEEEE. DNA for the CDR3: TGTGCCAGCAGCTTGGCACAGGAGCAAGAGACCCAGTACTTC. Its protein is CASSLAQEQETQYF.

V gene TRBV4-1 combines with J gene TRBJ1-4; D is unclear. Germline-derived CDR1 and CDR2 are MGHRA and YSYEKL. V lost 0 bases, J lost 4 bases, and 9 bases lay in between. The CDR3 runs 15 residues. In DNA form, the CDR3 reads TGCGCCAGCAGCCAAGATAGGTCAAGTAATGAAAAACTGTTTTTT. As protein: CASSQDRSSNEKLFF.

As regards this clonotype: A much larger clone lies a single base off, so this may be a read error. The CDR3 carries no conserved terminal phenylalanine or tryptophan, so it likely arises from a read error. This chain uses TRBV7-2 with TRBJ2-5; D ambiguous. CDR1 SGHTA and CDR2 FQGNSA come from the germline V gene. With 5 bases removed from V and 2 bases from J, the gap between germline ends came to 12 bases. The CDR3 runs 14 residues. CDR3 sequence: CASSRSAPQETQYS. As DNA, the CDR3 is TGTGCCAGCAGCCGCTCGGCGCCTCAAGAGACCCAGTACTCC.

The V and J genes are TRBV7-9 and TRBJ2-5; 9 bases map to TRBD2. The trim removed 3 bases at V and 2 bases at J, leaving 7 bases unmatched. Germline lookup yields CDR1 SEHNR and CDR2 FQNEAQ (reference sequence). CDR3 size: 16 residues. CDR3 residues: CASSFTTGLAQETQYF. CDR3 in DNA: TGTGCCAGCAGCTTCACTACAGGACTAGCGCAAGAGACCCAGTACTTC.